This is a list of T cell receptor beta chains from one sample in a study of blood T cell repertoires in COVID-19. The protocol was immunoSEQ multiplex PCR, while the TCRdb copy is restricted to in-frame clones and leaves out a portion. The profile shows 150,000 to 200,000 clones, around 82% of them singletons. Sample: PBMCs or T cells enriched from blood (not recorded which). The source of these receptors is a man in his 60s who had recovered from COVID-19. CDR3s leave out the opening cysteine and the closing phenylalanine or tryptophan. The D gene is left open where the match is weak. Where a row states a size, it is once, few, many or the class of an expanded clone; other rows omit it.

v_gene	d_gene	j_gene	abundance	CDR3aa
TRBV19	TRBD1	TRBJ1-6	NA	ASSSGTGRNSPLH
TRBV30	TRBD1	TRBJ1-2	NA	AWSTAGTGNYGYT
TRBV30	TRBD1	TRBJ2-2	NA	AWRDRGRTGELF
TRBV21-1	NA	TRBJ1-4	once	ASSKGKAIGTLQAGGIGEKLF
TRBV5-5	TRBD2	TRBJ2-2	NA	ASSFLRLAGGNTGELF
TRBV6-5	NA	TRBJ1-1	NA	ASSPARRGTEAF
TRBV29-1	TRBD2	TRBJ2-2	NA	SVAGTSGGVTNTGELF
TRBV10-2	TRBD2	TRBJ2-2	few	ASTGGRANTGELF
TRBV27	TRBD2	TRBJ2-3	NA	ASSLSLAGGVTQY
TRBV24-1	NA	TRBJ1-1	NA	ATNRGPGTEAF
TRBV12-3/TRBV12-4	TRBD1	TRBJ1-1	NA	ASSNRGRTEAF
TRBV5-1	TRBD2	TRBJ2-1	NA	ASSPRVAGVNEQF
TRBV7-2	NA	TRBJ2-1	NA	ASLADTFYNEQF
TRBV28	TRBD2	TRBJ2-1	NA	ASSFYKTGAGTSGRVYNEQF
TRBV19	TRBD1	TRBJ1-2	few	ASRRDRDGYT
TRBV15	NA	TRBJ1-1	NA	ATSRVSGGGRRNTEAF
TRBV11-1	TRBD1	TRBJ1-1	NA	ASSSMTGGTTEAF
TRBV19	NA	TRBJ2-1	NA	ASSIARQIGWNNEQF
TRBV10-3	NA	TRBJ2-2	NA	AISESPGLKELF
TRBV10-3	TRBD1	TRBJ1-5	NA	AISATGDQPQH
TRBV7-3	NA	TRBJ2-3	few	ASSFRGKDTQY
TRBV4-1	NA	TRBJ2-1	NA	ASSPRLGRSNEQF
TRBV11-2	TRBD2	TRBJ2-3	NA	ASSLDGGGLTDTQY
TRBV28	TRBD1	TRBJ1-5	few	ASWDRALGNQPQH
TRBV7-2	TRBD2	TRBJ2-2	NA	ASSSIAGGPGELF
TRBV30	NA	TRBJ2-1	NA	AWSALGDEQF
TRBV19	TRBD1	TRBJ1-1	NA	ASSTSSGTGIDEAF
TRBV28	TRBD1	TRBJ1-1	NA	AIRGLRNTEAF
TRBV6-5	TRBD2	TRBJ2-7	NA	ASSYSGGSSSYEQY
TRBV7-2	NA	TRBJ1-1	NA	ASSLAFDRMNTEAF
TRBV11-2	NA	TRBJ2-2	NA	ASSPPSRGLNTGELF
TRBV24-1	NA	TRBJ2-2	NA	ATSDFEKRGTGELF
TRBV12-3/TRBV12-4	NA	TRBJ1-2	NA	ASSSNPNGYT
TRBV20-1	TRBD2	TRBJ2-1	once	SASLAGVGLNEQF
TRBV6-1	NA	TRBJ1-3	NA	ASSESHRQSGNTIY
TRBV19	TRBD1	TRBJ2-7	once	ASSIQGAGEQY
TRBV19	TRBD2	TRBJ2-2	NA	ASSRREGLGTGELF
TRBV3-1/TRBV3-2	NA	TRBJ1-2	NA	ASSQGLAGYT
TRBV18	NA	TRBJ1-1	once	ASSPPNSMNTEAF
TRBV20-1	NA	TRBJ2-1	NA	SALPQGEQF
TRBV28	NA	TRBJ1-2	NA	ASSFLHTQSYT
TRBV11-3	TRBD2	TRBJ2-1	NA	ASSGGGVDNEQF
TRBV19	NA	TRBJ1-2	NA	ASSLAGLLGGYT
TRBV11-3	NA	TRBJ2-2	NA	ASSLGTGRAGELF
TRBV5-6	TRBD1	TRBJ2-6	NA	ASSATGVGANVLT
TRBV10-2	TRBD1	TRBJ1-1	once	ASSESYGTEFRGTEAF
TRBV7-7	TRBD2	TRBJ2-3	NA	ASSLMGGTTDTQY
TRBV28	NA	TRBJ1-5	NA	ASSLRRRPARPNQPQH
TRBV19	TRBD1	TRBJ2-6	once	ASTGQILSGANVLT
TRBV28	TRBD2	TRBJ2-7	NA	ASSFRLAGVNLEQY